These T cell receptor beta chains were read from a single sample in a study of shared clonotypes between healthy human individuals. Data came from immunoSEQ multiplex PCR; TCRdb stores just in-frame clones and leaves some out. The table has around 700,000 clones, less than 80% seen once. The sequencing sample was made of memory CD4+ T cells sorted from blood. The receptors stem from a woman in her thirties in good health. CDR3s include the opening cysteine and the closing phenylalanine or tryptophan. A D gene is named only where the DNA matches it firmly.

D,V,J,CDR3,DNA
TRBD2,TRBV27,TRBJ2-3,CASSLWTSGSTGTQYF,TGTGCCAGCAGTTTATGGACTAGCGGGAGTACGGGTACGCAGTATTTT
TRBD1,TRBV7-9,TRBJ1-2,CASSFETGGDGYTF,TGTGCCAGCAGCTTCGAGACAGGGGGTGATGGCTACACCTTC
TRBD2,TRBV19,TRBJ2-5,CASNKAGGMETQYF,TGTGCCAGTAACAAAGCGGGAGGAATGGAGACCCAGTACTTC
.,TRBV9,TRBJ1-2,CASSVALTRNYGYTF,TGTGCCAGCAGCGTAGCTCTAACACGTAACTATGGCTACACCTTC
TRBD1,TRBV5-4,TRBJ1-1,CASSFAGTGGRF,TGTGCCAGCAGCTTTGCCGGGACAGGGGGGAGATTT
TRBD1,TRBV7-2,TRBJ2-4,CASSLTSTGAKNIQYF,TGTGCCAGCAGCCTTACGTCGACAGGGGCCAAAAACATTCAGTACTTC
TRBD1,TRBV28,TRBJ1-4,CASSSARTGSEKLFF,TGTGCCAGCAGCTCTGCCAGGACAGGATCCGAAAAACTGTTTTTT
TRBD1,TRBV5-5,TRBJ1-5,CASSLRTGPGQPQHF,TGTGCCAGCAGCTTGAGGACAGGGCCGGGACAGCCCCAGCATTTT
.,TRBV28,TRBJ2-7,CASSLSLTAYEQYF,TGTGCCAGCAGTTTAAGCCTGACCGCCTACGAGCAGTACTTC
.,TRBV5-1,TRBJ2-6,CASSSQGGGANVLTF,TGCGCCAGCAGCTCACAGGGCGGTGGGGCCAACGTCCTGACTTTC
.,TRBV14,TRBJ1-2,CASSQDRAYGYTF,TGTGCCAGCAGCCAGGACAGAGCCTATGGCTACACCTTC